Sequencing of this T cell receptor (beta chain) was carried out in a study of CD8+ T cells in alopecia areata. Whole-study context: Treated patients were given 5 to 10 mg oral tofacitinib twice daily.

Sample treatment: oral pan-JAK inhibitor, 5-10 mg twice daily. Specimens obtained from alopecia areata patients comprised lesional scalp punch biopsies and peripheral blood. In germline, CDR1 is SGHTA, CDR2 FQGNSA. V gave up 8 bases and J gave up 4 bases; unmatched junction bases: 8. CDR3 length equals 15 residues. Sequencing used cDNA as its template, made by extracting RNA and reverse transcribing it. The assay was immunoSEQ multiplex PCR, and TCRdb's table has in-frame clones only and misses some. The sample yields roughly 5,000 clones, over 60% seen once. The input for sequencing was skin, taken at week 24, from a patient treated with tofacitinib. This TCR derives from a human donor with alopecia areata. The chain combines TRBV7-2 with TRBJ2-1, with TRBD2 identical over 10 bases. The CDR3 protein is CASLLAGSTYNEQFF. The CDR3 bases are TGTGCCAGCTTACTAGCGGGGAGTACTTACAATGAGCAGTTCTTC.